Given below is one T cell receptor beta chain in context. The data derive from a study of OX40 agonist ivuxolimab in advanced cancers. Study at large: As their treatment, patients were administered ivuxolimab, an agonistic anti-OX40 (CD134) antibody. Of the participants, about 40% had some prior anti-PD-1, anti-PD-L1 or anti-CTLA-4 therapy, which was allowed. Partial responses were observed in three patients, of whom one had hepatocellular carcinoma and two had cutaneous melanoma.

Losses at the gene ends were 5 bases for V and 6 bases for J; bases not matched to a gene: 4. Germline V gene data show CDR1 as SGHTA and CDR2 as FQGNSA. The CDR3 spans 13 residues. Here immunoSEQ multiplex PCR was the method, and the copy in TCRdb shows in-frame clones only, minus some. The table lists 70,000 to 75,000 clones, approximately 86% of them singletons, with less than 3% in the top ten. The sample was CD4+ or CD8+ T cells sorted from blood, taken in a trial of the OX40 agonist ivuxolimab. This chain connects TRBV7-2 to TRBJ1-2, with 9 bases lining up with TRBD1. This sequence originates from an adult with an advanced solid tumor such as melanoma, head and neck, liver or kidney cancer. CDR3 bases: TGTGCCAGCAGCACGGGACAGGGCCATGGCTACACCTTC. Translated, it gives CASSTGQGHGYTF.